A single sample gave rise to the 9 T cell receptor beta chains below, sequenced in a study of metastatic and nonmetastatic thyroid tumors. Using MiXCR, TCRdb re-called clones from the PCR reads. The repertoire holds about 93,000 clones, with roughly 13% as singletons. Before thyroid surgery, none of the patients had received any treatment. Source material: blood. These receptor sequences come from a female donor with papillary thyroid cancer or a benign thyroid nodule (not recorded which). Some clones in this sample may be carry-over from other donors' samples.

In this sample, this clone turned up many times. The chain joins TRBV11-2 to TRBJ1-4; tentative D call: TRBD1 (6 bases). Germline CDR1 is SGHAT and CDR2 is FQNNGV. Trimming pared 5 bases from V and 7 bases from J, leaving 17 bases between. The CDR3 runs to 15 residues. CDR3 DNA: TGTGCCAGCAGCCACTCTGGGGGCCTGGGTGAAAAACTGTTTTTT. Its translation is CASSHSGGLGEKLFF.

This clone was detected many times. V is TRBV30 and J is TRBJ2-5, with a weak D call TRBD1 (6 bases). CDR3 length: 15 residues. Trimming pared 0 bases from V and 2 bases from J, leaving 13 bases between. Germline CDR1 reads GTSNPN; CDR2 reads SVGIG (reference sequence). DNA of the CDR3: TGTGCCTGGAGTGTAGGTCAGGGGATGCAAGAGACCCAGTACTTC. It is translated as CAWSVGQGMQETQYF. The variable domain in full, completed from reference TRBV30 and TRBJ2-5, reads SQTIHQWPATLVQPVGSPLSLECTVEGTSNPNLYWYRQAAGRGLQLLFYSVGIGQISSEVPQNLSASRPQDRQFILSSKKLLLSDSGFYLCAWSVGQGMQETQYFGPGTRLLVL.

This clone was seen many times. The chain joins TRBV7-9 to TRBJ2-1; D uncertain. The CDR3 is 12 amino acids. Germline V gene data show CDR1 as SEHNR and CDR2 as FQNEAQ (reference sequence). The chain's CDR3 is CGILLSYNEQFF. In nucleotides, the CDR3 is TGTGGAATCCTTTTATCCTACAATGAGCAGTTCTTC.

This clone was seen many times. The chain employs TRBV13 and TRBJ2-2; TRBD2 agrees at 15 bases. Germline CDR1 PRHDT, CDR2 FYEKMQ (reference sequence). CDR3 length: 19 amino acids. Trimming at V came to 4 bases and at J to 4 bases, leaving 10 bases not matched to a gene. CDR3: CASSSGLAGGPSSTGELFF. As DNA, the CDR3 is TGTGCCAGCAGCTCCGGACTAGCGGGAGGGCCGAGTTCCACCGGGGAGCTGTTTTTT.

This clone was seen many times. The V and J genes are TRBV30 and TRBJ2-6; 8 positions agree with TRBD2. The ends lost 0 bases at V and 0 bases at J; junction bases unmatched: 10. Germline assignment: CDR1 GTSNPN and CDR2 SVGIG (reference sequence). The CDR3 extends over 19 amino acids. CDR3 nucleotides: TGTGCCTGGAGTGTACTATGGCTGAGCGGGAGCTCTGGGGCCAACGTCCTGACTTTC. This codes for CAWSVLWLSGSSGANVLTF.

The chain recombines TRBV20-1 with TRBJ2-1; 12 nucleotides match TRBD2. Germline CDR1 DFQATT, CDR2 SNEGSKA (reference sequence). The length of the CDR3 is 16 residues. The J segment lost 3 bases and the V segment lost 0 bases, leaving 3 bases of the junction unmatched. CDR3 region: CSARDWTSGDYNEQFF. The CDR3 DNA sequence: TGCAGTGCTAGAGACTGGACTAGCGGGGACTACAATGAGCAGTTCTTC.

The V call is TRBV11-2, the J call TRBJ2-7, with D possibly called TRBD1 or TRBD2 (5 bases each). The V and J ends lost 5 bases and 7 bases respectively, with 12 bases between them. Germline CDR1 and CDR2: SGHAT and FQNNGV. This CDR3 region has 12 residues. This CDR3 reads CASSPLGVEQYF. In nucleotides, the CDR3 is TGTGCCAGCAGCCCCTTGGGGGTTGAGCAGTACTTC.

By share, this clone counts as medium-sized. DNA of the CDR3: TGTGCCAGCAGTTACGACCCCAACTCCGGGCAAGAGACCCAGTACTTC. Its protein is CASSYDPNSGQETQYF. This chain links TRBV6-5 with TRBJ2-5; no definite D call. Germline V gene data show CDR1 as MNHEY and CDR2 as SVGAGI. V lost 2 bases and J lost 2, with 15 bases in between. There are 16 residues in the CDR3.

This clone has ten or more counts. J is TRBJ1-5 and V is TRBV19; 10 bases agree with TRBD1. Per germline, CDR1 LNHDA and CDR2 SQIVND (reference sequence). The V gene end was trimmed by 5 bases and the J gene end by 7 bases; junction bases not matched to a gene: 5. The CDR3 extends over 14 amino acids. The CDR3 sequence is CASSDRGLRQPQHF. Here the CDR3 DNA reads TGTGCCAGTAGTGACAGGGGGCTTAGGCAGCCCCAGCATTTT. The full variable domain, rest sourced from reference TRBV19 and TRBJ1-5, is DGGITQSPKYLFRKEGQNVTLSCEQNLNHDAMYWYRQDPGQGLRLIYYSQIVNDFQKGDIAEGYSVSREKKESFPLTVTSAQKNPTAFYLCASSDRGLRQPQHFGDGTRLSIL.